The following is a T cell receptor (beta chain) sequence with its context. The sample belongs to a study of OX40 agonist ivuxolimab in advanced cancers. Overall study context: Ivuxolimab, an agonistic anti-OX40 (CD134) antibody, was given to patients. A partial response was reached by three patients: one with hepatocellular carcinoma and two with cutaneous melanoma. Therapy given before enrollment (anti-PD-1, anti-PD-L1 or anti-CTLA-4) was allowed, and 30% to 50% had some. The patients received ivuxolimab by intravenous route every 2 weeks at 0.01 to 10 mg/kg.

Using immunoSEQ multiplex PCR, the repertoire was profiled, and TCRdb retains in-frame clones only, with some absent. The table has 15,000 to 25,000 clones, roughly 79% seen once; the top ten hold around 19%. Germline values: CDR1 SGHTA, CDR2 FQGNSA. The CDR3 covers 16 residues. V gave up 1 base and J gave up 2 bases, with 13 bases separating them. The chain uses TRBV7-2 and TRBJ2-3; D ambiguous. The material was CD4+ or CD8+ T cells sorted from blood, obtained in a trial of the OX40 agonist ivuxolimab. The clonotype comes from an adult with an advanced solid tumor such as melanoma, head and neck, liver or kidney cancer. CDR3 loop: CASSLDATLHTDTQYF. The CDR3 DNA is TGTGCCAGCAGCTTAGATGCGACCCTACACACAGATACGCAGTATTTT.